A selection of T cell receptor beta chains follows, all from one sample in a study of OX40 agonist ivuxolimab in advanced cancers. Libraries were prepared by immunoSEQ multiplex PCR; TCRdb keeps only in-frame clonotypes and omits some of them. The data show 57,000 or so clones, approximately 81% seen once. This specimen was CD4+ or CD8+ T cells sorted from blood, taken in a trial of the OX40 agonist ivuxolimab. Every receptor here comes from an adult with an advanced solid tumor such as melanoma, head and neck, liver or kidney cancer. Both conserved end residues are part of each CDR3. D genes are given only for firm matches. Some rows have no size entry. The others give once, few or many, or a class for an expanded clone.

len,d_gene,v_gene,j_gene,abundance,CDR3aa,CDR3nt
13,-,TRBV6-1,TRBJ2-7,-,CASSSDDGYEQYF,TGTGCCAGCAGCTCGGACGACGGGTACGAGCAGTACTTC
15,-,TRBV15,TRBJ1-5,-,CATSRVQGGFQPQHF,TGTGCCACCAGCAGAGTTCAGGGTGGGTTTCAGCCCCAGCATTTT
14,-,TRBV4-1,TRBJ2-1,-,CASSQDLGGNEQFF,TGCGCCAGCAGCCAAGATCTTGGTGGCAATGAGCAGTTCTTC
17,-,TRBV7-9,TRBJ1-2,-,CASSPVTAGTWHYGYTF,TGTGCCAGCAGCCCCGTTACGGCAGGAACCTGGCACTATGGCTACACCTTC
14,-,TRBV28,TRBJ1-1,-,CASSSPGRNTEAFF,TGTGCCAGCAGTTCCCCCGGTCGGAACACTGAAGCTTTCTTT
17,TRBD1,TRBV10-3,TRBJ2-6,-,CAISGTAPSSGANVLTF,TGTGCCATCAGCGGGACAGCCCCTTCCTCTGGGGCCAACGTCCTGACTTTC
15,-,TRBV7-2,TRBJ2-1,-,CASSPDPGYGDEQFF,TGTGCCAGCAGCCCAGACCCGGGTTATGGTGATGAGCAGTTCTTC
15,-,TRBV11-3,TRBJ2-5,few,CASSPLGASSEEQYF,TGTGCCAGCAGCCCTCTAGGGGCTTCCTCCGAGGAGCAGTACTTC
17,-,TRBV11-2,TRBJ1-4,-,CASSRTGGIGTNEKLFF,TGTGCCAGCAGCAGAACCGGGGGGATAGGAACTAATGAAAAACTGTTTTTT
11,-,TRBV7-6,TRBJ2-7,few,CASSLGNEQYF,TGTGCCAGCAGCTTGGGCAACGAGCAGTACTTC
16,TRBD2,TRBV13,TRBJ2-1,-,CASSSEAGGLTNEQFF,TGTGCCAGCAGCTCAGAAGCGGGAGGACTTACGAATGAGCAGTTCTTC
15,-,TRBV6-5,TRBJ1-3,-,CASMRGALSGNTIYF,TGTGCCAGCATGAGGGGGGCACTCTCTGGAAACACCATATATTTT
14,-,TRBV19,TRBJ2-4,once,CASSIDRTWDIQYF,TGTGCCAGTAGTATAGATCGAACTTGGGACATTCAGTACTTC
16,-,TRBV28,TRBJ2-5,-,CASSLGDGGLQETQYF,TGTGCCAGCAGCCTCGGGGATGGCGGATTGCAAGAGACCCAGTACTTC
13,TRBD2,TRBV7-2,TRBJ2-4,-,CASSRGDDNIQYF,TGTGCCAGTTCTCGGGGGGATGATAACATTCAGTACTTC
10,-,TRBV10-2,TRBJ1-6,-,CASGRAPLHF,TGCGCCAGCGGCCGAGCACCCCTCCACTTT
11,-,TRBV30,TRBJ2-7,-,CAWTNGYEQYF,TGTGCCTGGACTAATGGGTACGAGCAGTACTTC
15,TRBD1,TRBV4-1,TRBJ2-3,-,CASSHTGESTDTQYF,TGCGCCAGCAGCCACACAGGGGAGAGCACAGATACGCAGTATTTT
17,TRBD1,TRBV28,TRBJ1-5,-,CASSSGTGGLSNQPQHF,TGTGCCAGCAGCTCTGGGACAGGGGGCCTCAGCAATCAGCCCCAGCATTTT
13,TRBD1,TRBV2,TRBJ1-3,-,CASHLDRGSTIYF,TGTGCCAGTCACCTGGACAGGGGAAGCACCATATATTTT
15,-,TRBV28,TRBJ2-2,-,CASSLSRRNTGELFF,TGTGCCAGCAGTTTAAGTCGGCGTAACACCGGGGAGCTGTTTTTT
14,-,TRBV7-2,TRBJ2-7,-,CASSLGIAAYEQYF,TGTGCCAGCAGCTTAGGTATAGCGGCCTACGAGCAGTACTTC
11,-,TRBV30,TRBJ1-5,-,CAWGEGRPQHF,TGTGCCTGGGGAGAGGGGCGGCCCCAGCATTTT
15,-,TRBV28,TRBJ1-1,-,CASSLWTIGNTEAFF,TGTGCCAGCAGTTTATGGACCATAGGAAACACTGAAGCTTTCTTT
14,-,TRBV6-5,TRBJ2-7,-,CASSLSGSTYEQYF,TGTGCCAGCAGTTTGTCGGGCAGTACCTACGAGCAGTACTTC
15,TRBD1,TRBV28,TRBJ1-5,-,CASSPRDRLRQPQHF,TGTGCCAGCAGTCCTCGGGACAGACTACGACAGCCCCAGCATTTT
15,-,TRBV9,TRBJ2-3,-,CASSVAGTSTDTQYF,TGTGCCAGCAGCGTAGCCGGCACCAGCACAGATACGCAGTATTTT
17,-,TRBV15,TRBJ2-5,-,CATSRGNSGKVRRTQYF,TGTGCCACCAGCAGAGGAAATAGCGGAAAAGTTCGTCGGACCCAGTACTTC
15,TRBD1,TRBV5-1,TRBJ1-2,-,CASSFLGQGADGYTF,TGCGCCAGCAGCTTTTTGGGACAGGGGGCAGATGGCTACACCTTC
13,-,TRBV6-1,TRBJ1-1,-,CASKLTGGPEAFF,TGTGCCAGCAAGTTGACCGGGGGGCCTGAAGCTTTCTTT
19,TRBD2,TRBV14,TRBJ2-7,once,CASSQSLDLLAGDTYEQYF,TGTGCCAGCAGCCAGAGTCTTGACTTACTAGCGGGAGACACCTACGAGCAGTACTTC